One sample yielded the 4 T cell receptor beta chains listed below, sequenced in a study of blood T cell repertoires in COVID-19. Repertoires were generated with immunoSEQ multiplex PCR, while TCRdb's copy carries only in-frame clones and drops some. The data show 60,000 or so clones, approximately 90% seen once. The sample taken for sequencing was peripheral blood. These receptors were collected from a human donor with acute or convalescent COVID-19. The donor label of this sample is uncertain.

This clone showed up just a few times. V and J are TRBV7-2 and TRBJ2-1; the D gene is possibly TRBD2 (6 bases). The CDR3 runs 16 residues. Germline-derived CDR1 and CDR2 are SGHTA and FQGNSA. V lost 5 bases and J 7 bases, leaving 21 bases between the germline ends. The CDR3 is CASSPSAGPPKNEQFF. CDR3 nucleotide sequence: TGTGCCAGCAGCCCGAGTGCGGGGCCCCCTAAAAATGAGCAGTTCTTC.

V and J are TRBV27 and TRBJ2-1, with unresolved D. The CDR3 sequence is 15 residues long. The V end lost 6 bases, the J end lost 0 bases, and 12 bases lay between the germline ends. CDR1 and CDR2 from the germline V gene are MNHEY and SMNVEV (reference sequence). The chain's CDR3 is CASSRSPSSYNEQFF. Here the CDR3 DNA reads TGTGCCAGCAGCCGCAGTCCTTCCTCCTACAATGAGCAGTTCTTC.

The CDR3 loop is CASSQGQSTVYGDIQYF. In DNA, the CDR3 is TGTGCCAGCAGCCAAGGCCAGTCGACAGTTTATGGGGACATTCAGTACTTC. The V call is TRBV14, the J call TRBJ2-4; perhaps TRBD1 as D (5 bases). V was cut by 1 base and J by 8 bases, with 21 bases left in between. This CDR3 contains 17 residues. Germline V gives CDR1 SGHDN, CDR2 FVKESK.

V usage is TRBV11-2 and J usage is TRBJ1-1; D is unclear. From germline, CDR1 is SGHAT and CDR2 FQNNGV. CDR3 length: 13 amino acids. Between the trimmed V and J ends, which lost 2 bases and 3 bases, there was a span of 7 bases. The CDR3 DNA is TGTGCCAGCAGCTTAACGGTGGACACTGAAGCTTTCTTT. Its translation is CASSLTVDTEAFF.